A single sample is the source of the 6 T cell receptor beta chains below, sequenced in a study of metastatic and nonmetastatic thyroid tumors. From the PCR reads, TCRdb re-called clones with MiXCR. The sample shows about 32,000 clones, approximately 7% of them seen only once. Patients had received no treatment of any kind before thyroid surgery. The sequencing input was blood. The receptors come from a female donor with papillary thyroid cancer or a benign thyroid nodule (not recorded which). Some clones in this sample may be carry-over from other donors' samples.

The gene calls are TRBV6-1 and TRBJ2-7, with D possibly TRBD2 on 6 matching bases. Germline CDR1 is MNHNS and CDR2 is SASEGT. Trimming removed 1 base from V and 2 bases from J, with 9 bases in between. The CDR3 has 14 amino acids. The DNA for the CDR3 is TGTGCCAGCAGTGAAGTCTGGGGGGCCTACGAGCAGTACTTC. This gives the protein CASSEVWGAYEQYF.

This clone appeared many times. The chain joins TRBV2 to TRBJ2-3; D assignment may be TRBD1 or TRBD2 (5 bases each). CDR3 size: 15 residues. The germline V and J ends were trimmed by 7 bases and 2 bases, with 16 bases remaining between them. Looked up from germline, CDR1 is SNHLY and CDR2 is FYNNEI. CDR3 sequence (DNA): TGTGCCAGCAAGGACTGGGGCCAGAACACAGATACGCAGTATTTT. It specifies CASKDWGQNTDTQYF.

This clone showed up many times. This chain connects TRBV19 to TRBJ2-3; 7 positions agree with TRBD2. CDR1 and CDR2 from the germline V gene are LNHDA and SQIVND (reference sequence). After removal of 3 bases from V and 6 bases from J, the junction contained 12 bases not matched to a gene. This CDR3 has 16 amino acids. In nucleotides, the CDR3 is TGTGCCAGTAGTATGGGTGTGACGGGGAGGGGTGATACGCAGTATTTT. This translates into CASSMGVTGRGDTQYF.

At least ten counts were recorded for this clone. The V and J genes are TRBV28 and TRBJ2-1; D is possibly TRBD1 or TRBD2 (5 bases each). Looked up from germline, CDR1 is MDHEN and CDR2 is SYDVKM. The CDR3 loop spans 17 amino acids. Trimming removed 3 bases at V and 4 bases at J, with 19 bases between. The CDR3: CASSFHSITRGYNEQFF. CDR3 DNA: TGTGCCAGCAGTTTTCATAGTATCACTAGGGGATACAATGAGCAGTTCTTC.

This clone was seen repeatedly, ten times or more. The gene calls are TRBV10-3 and TRBJ1-1; D is unclear. Trimming cost V 2 bases and J 3 bases, with 7 bases left between them. Germline assignment: CDR1 ENHRY and CDR2 SYGVKD. This CDR3 is built from 13 residues. The CDR3 loop reads CAISEPTHTEAFF. Written as DNA, the CDR3 is TGTGCCATCAGTGAGCCCACGCACACTGAAGCTTTCTTT.

This clone appeared many times. The chain employs TRBV6-1 and TRBJ2-1; TRBD2 matches at 7 bases. This CDR3 comprises 15 residues. Germline V CDR1 and CDR2: MNHNS, SASEGT. Trimming at V came to 6 bases and at J to 8 bases, leaving 13 bases not matched to a gene. In DNA, the CDR3 is TGTGCCAGCAGACATTTAGTAGCGGGTATCCATGAGCAGTTCTTC. Amino acid sequence: CASRHLVAGIHEQFF.